This T cell receptor (beta chain) was captured by sequencing in a study of cytotoxic CD8 clonotypes in ibrutinib-treated CLL. Study as a whole: The response samples were taken once patients had been treated for a median of about 12 months, range 6 to 36.

CDR1 and CDR2 (germline): SGHDT, YYEEEE. The CDR3 is made up of 15 amino acids. J was trimmed by 6 bases and V by 4 bases; bases with no gene match: 6. Sequencing used immunoSEQ multiplex PCR; TCRdb keeps in-frame clones, though not all of them. This sample has fewer than 100,000 clones, with approximately 86% found just once. Remarks on this clone: The antigen remains unidentified.

Study conclusions and caveats: There were few public clonotypes, and on treatment they contracted or stayed stable.

The chain has TRBV5-6 and TRBJ2-1; 11 nucleotides match TRBD2. This clonotype was sampled from a human donor with chronic lymphocytic leukemia. The sample here was PBMCs, taken before ibrutinib treatment. The DNA of the CDR3 is TGTGCCAGCAGCGTAACTAGCGGGAGCTCCAATGAGCAGTTCTTC. Encoded protein: CASSVTSGSSNEQFF.